This paragraph covers one T cell receptor (beta chain) sequence. Its cognate antigen is unknown. This sample is drawn from a study of Ad26.COV2.S vaccination and SARS-CoV-2 variants. Looking at the study overall: Donor participated within the Ad26.COV2.S arm of the COV1001 trial. By the intramuscular route, Ad26.COV2.S was given once, or twice 56 days apart.

Unmatched junction bases numbered 3, after V lost 8 bases and J lost 2 bases. The CDR3 runs to 13 residues. Looked up from germline, CDR1 is KGHSH and CDR2 is LQKENI. This sample's treatment: 19 received Ad26.COV2.S at low or high dose, single or two shots; about 5 received placebo; per-sample allocation not given. Sampling took place 63 days after the first vaccine or placebo injection. Cohort 1b enrolled adults aged 18-55 years in Boston. Broader study findings: The TCR breadth and depth analyses may have understated or missed part of the total T cell responses.

The data were produced by immunoSEQ multiplex PCR, yet TCRdb's version contains in-frame clones alone and is incomplete. The sample contains 380,000 or so clones, around 89% of which appear only once. The sequences come from peripheral blood, collected in a trial of Ad26.COV2.S vaccine versus placebo. The chain uses TRBV18 and TRBJ1-3, with 7 bases fitting TRBD1. The sequence was obtained from a person between 18 and 59 years old who received the Ad26.COV2.S COVID-19 vaccine or a placebo. CDR3 DNA sequence: TGTGCCAGCGATACAGGGGCTGGAAACACCATATATTTT. It codes for CASDTGAGNTIYF. The full variable domain, completed using reference TRBV18 and TRBJ1-3, is NAGVMQNPRHLVRRRGQEARLRCSPMKGHSHVYWYRQLPEEGLKFMVYLQKENIIDESGMPKERFSAEFPKEGPSILRIQQVVRGDSAAYFCASDTGAGNTIYFGEGSWLTVV.